The 17 T cell receptor beta chains listed next were all sequenced from one sample in a study of blood T cells in healthy people across ages. Next came a second PCR, run for about 7 to 12 cycles, which used a sample-barcoded 5' primer along with a J-beta primer mix. TCRdb independently ran MiXCR on the 5' RACE reads; one entry per CDR3 protein. Among 900,000 to 950,000 distinct CDR3 sequences, about 27% were seen once, and the ten largest hold roughly 10%. These data were likewise used in another study, on T cells of mothers and their children.

What was sequenced was blood. Every receptor here comes from a woman in her forties in good health.

This clonotype came up a few times. The chain carries TRBV6-5 and TRBJ2-7; no definite D call. There are 15 residues in the CDR3. V lost 6 bases and J lost 2, with 17 bases in between. Germline-derived CDR1 and CDR2 are MNHEY and SVGAGI. The CDR3 sequence is CASSIFQAPTYEQYF. In DNA, the CDR3 is TGTGCCAGCAGCATTTTCCAGGCCCCCACCTACGAGCAGTACTTC.

This clonotype was seen repeatedly, ten times or more. The chain couples TRBV20-1 to TRBJ1-4; 8 bases agree with TRBD1. The ends lost 6 bases at V and 8 bases at J; junction bases unmatched: 8. The length of the CDR3 is 13 residues. CDR1 is DFQATT and CDR2 is SNEGSKA in the germline V gene (reference sequence). The CDR3 region is CSASGTGEEKLFF. CDR3 nucleotides: TGCAGTGCCTCCGGGACAGGCGAGGAAAAACTGTTTTTT.

This clonotype was counted at least ten times. The chain joins TRBV12-3 or TRBV12-4 to TRBJ2-1; D uncertain. V lost 3 bases to trimming and J lost 0 bases, with 6 bases between them. The CDR3 has 14 amino acids. DNA for the CDR3: TGTGCCAGCAGTTTGGTTAGCTCCTACAATGAGCAGTTCTTC. As protein: CASSLVSSYNEQFF.

The table lists this clonotype with a few counts. The rearrangement uses TRBV6-1 and TRBJ2-3; possibly TRBD1 or TRBD2 for D (7 bases each). The germline V gene has CDR1 MNHNS and CDR2 SASEGT. Trimming took 6 bases from V and 0 from J, leaving 22 bases between them. The CDR3 runs 18 residues. In DNA form, the CDR3 reads TGTGCCAGCAGCCCACTCTACGCGGGGGACAGTAGCACAGATACGCAGTATTTT. As protein: CASSPLYAGDSSTDTQYF.

The gene calls are TRBV14 and TRBJ1-1; D not certain. V was trimmed by 4 bases and J by 1 base, leaving 13 bases between them. Germline V gives CDR1 SGHDN, CDR2 FVKESK. The CDR3 is made up of 15 amino acids. Here the CDR3 reads CASSPVQGRNTEAFF. In DNA form, the CDR3 reads TGTGCCAGCAGCCCCGTACAAGGACGGAACACTGAAGCTTTCTTT.

Notes on this clonotype: Germline is not matched at one junction end, which may reflect a read error. V is TRBV5-1 and J is TRBJ2-3, with D possibly TRBD2 on 5 matching bases. Per germline, CDR1 SGHRS and CDR2 YFSETQ. The length of the CDR3 is 13 residues. CDR3 sequence reads: CASSGSDRGTRYF. The CDR3 nucleotides are TGCGCCAGCTCGGGCTCAGACCGGGGTACGCGGTATTTT.

Regarding this clonotype: Just one base apart from a much larger clone, this may be a read error. The J gene is TRBJ2-7, the V gene TRBV7-2; D gene uncertain. The CDR3 is 12 residues long. V gave up 1 base and J gave up 10 bases, with 11 bases separating them. Germline V lookup: CDR1 SGHTA, CDR2 FQGNSA. CDR3 in DNA: TGTGCCAGCAGCTTAGGATGTGACCGACAGTACTTC. This codes for CASSLGCDRQYF.

There are a few counts of this clonotype. J is TRBJ2-3 and V is TRBV14; maybe TRBD2 (5 bases). V was trimmed by 1 base and J by 8 bases, leaving 10 bases between them. Germline CDR1 SGHDN, CDR2 FVKESK. CDR3 length: 13 amino acids. The CDR3: CASSQVGGGTQYF. The CDR3 region has the DNA TGTGCCAGCAGCCAAGTAGGAGGCGGTACGCAGTATTTT. The variable domain in full, completed from reference TRBV14 and TRBJ2-3, reads EAGVTQFPSHSVIEKGQTVTLRCDPISGHDNLYWYRRVMGKEIKFLLHFVKESKQDESGMPNNRFLAERTGGTYSTLKVQPAELEDSGVYFCASSQVGGGTQYFGPGTRLTVL.

The chain joins TRBV7-9 to TRBJ1-2, with D hard to call. V shed 11 bases and J shed 4 bases, with 17 bases lying between them. Germline loops: CDR1 SEHNR, CDR2 FQNEAQ (reference sequence). The CDR3 runs 13 residues. Written as DNA, the CDR3 is TGTGCCTGCACCCCTAGGGATTTCTATGGCTACACCTTC. Translation: CACTPRDFYGYTF.

This clonotype has at least ten counts. The CDR3 nucleotides are TGTGCCAGCAGCTCAGGGGTGGGGACTCCCTACAATGAGCAGTTCTTC. Encoded protein: CASSSGVGTPYNEQFF. The chain couples TRBV7-9 to TRBJ2-1; perhaps D is TRBD1 or TRBD2 (6 bases each). V lost 4 bases, J lost 2 bases, and 15 bases lay in between. The CDR3 runs to 16 residues. CDR1 and CDR2 (germline): SEHNR, FQNEAQ (reference sequence).

As to this clonotype: This sequence may be a read error, since a much larger clone differs from it by one base. The CDR3 here is CASSLLLGPHSYNEQFF. In DNA, the CDR3 is TGTGCCAGCAGCCTTTTGTTAGGTCCGCACTCCTACAATGAGCAGTTCTTC. This chain connects TRBV5-4 to TRBJ2-1; D is uncertain. The CDR3 is made up of 17 amino acids. Germline CDR1 and CDR2: SGHNT and YYREEE (reference sequence). V lost 4 bases and J lost 0, with 17 bases in between.

This clonotype was counted a few times. The junction does not match germline at one end; this may be a read error. V and J are TRBV25-1 and TRBJ1-4, with D perhaps matching TRBD1 (6 bases). There are 17 residues in the CDR3. Germline lookup yields CDR1 MGHDK and CDR2 SYGVNS. CDR3 nucleotide sequence: TGTGCCAGTAGTGAATACCACAGGGCTTCATCTAATGAAAAACTGTTTTTT. Its translation: CASSEYHRASSNEKLFF.

The chain recombines TRBV12-3 or TRBV12-4 with TRBJ2-2; the D gene is possibly TRBD2 (5 bases). The CDR3 contains 12 residues. Trimming took 11 bases from V and 3 from J, leaving 10 bases between them. The CDR3 nucleotides are TGTGCCGCCGCGGGCGACACCGGGGAGCTGTTTTTT. This gives the protein CAAAGDTGELFF.

The chain has TRBV18 and TRBJ1-2; TRBD1 matches 10 bases. Germline trimming cut 4 bases from V and 2 bases from J; bases unmatched to any gene: 4. The CDR3 contains 15 residues. Germline CDR1 is KGHSH and CDR2 is LQKENI. The CDR3 DNA sequence: TGTGCCAGCTCACAGGGACAGGGGTTAAACTATGGCTACACCTTC. This sequence encodes CASSQGQGLNYGYTF.

This clonotype was recorded only once. CDR3 amino acids: CASSLPRGRTGELFF. The CDR3 region has the DNA TGTGCCAGCAGCTTACCCAGGGGCCGGACCGGGGAGCTGTTTTTT. The chain recombines TRBV7-9 with TRBJ2-2; tentative D call: TRBD1 (6 bases). This CDR3 spans 15 amino acids. V was pared by 2 bases and J by 5 bases, with 12 bases between. Germline V gene sequence: CDR1 SEHNR, CDR2 FQNEAQ (reference sequence). Full variable domain (missing parts from reference TRBV7-9 and TRBJ2-2): DTGVSQNPRHKITKRGQNVTFRCDPISEHNRLYWYRQTLGQGPEFLTYFQNEAQLEKSRLLSDRFSAERPKGSFSTLEIQRTEQGDSAMYLCASSLPRGRTGELFFGEGSRLTVL.

The V gene is TRBV4-2, the J gene TRBJ2-2; D is ambiguous. Germline loops: CDR1 LGHNA, CDR2 YNFKEQ. V was shortened by 0 bases and J by 4 bases, with 6 bases between the two germline ends. The CDR3 spans 14 residues. The CDR3 reads CASSQERSTGELFF. In DNA, the CDR3 is TGTGCCAGCAGCCAAGAGAGGTCCACCGGGGAGCTGTTTTTT.

This clonotype was seen a few times. One base away lies a much larger clone, so this may be a sequencing read error. The V and J genes are TRBV7-3 and TRBJ2-7; 12 nucleotides align to TRBD2. Germline V gene lookup returns CDR1 SGHTA and CDR2 FQGTGA. V dropped 5 bases and J dropped 7; count of bases not matched to a gene: 12. The CDR3 contains 16 residues. CDR3 DNA sequence: TGTGCCAGCAGCCCCACCCGGACTAGCGGGGATAATGAGCAGTACTTC. This encodes CASSPTRTSGDNEQYF.